The subject of this entry is one T cell receptor beta chain. The table came from immunoSEQ multiplex PCR; TCRdb's copy has only in-frame clones and leaves some out. The table lists tens of thousands of clones, roughly nine tenths of them singletons. These data originate in a study of OX40 agonist ivuxolimab in advanced cancers. V was cut by 6 bases and J by 7 bases, with 10 bases left in between. CDR3 length equals 11 residues. The germline gives CDR1 MDHEN, CDR2 SYDVKM. This clonotype was sampled from an adult with an advanced solid tumor such as melanoma, head and neck, liver or kidney cancer. V and J are TRBV28 and TRBJ2-7; the D is unclear. This sample comprised CD4+ or CD8+ T cells sorted from blood, obtained in a trial of the OX40 agonist ivuxolimab. The CDR3: CASSFQWEQYF. The CDR3 nucleotides are TGTGCCAGCAGCTTCCAATGGGAGCAGTACTTC.